These 5 T cell receptor beta chains came from one sample sequenced in a study of cytomegalovirus exposure and HLA in healthy donors. PCR employed 60 Vbeta and 13 Jbeta primers. Clones were read by immunoSEQ multiplex PCR, and TCRdb kept only the in-frame ones, dropping some. Of around 140,000 clones listed, around 80% are singletons. Sequenced input: PBMCs. The receptors shown here come from a woman aged 18-29 years in good health and CMV-seronegative.

The V and J genes are TRBV5-1 and TRBJ2-6, with D hard to call. Trimming stripped 5 bases from V and 1 base from J, with 4 bases between. Germline CDR1 is SGHRS and CDR2 is YFSETQ. The CDR3 spans 13 residues. In DNA form, the CDR3 reads TGCGCCAGCAGTACTTCTGGGGCCAACGTCCTGACTTTC. Translation: CASSTSGANVLTF.

The chain couples TRBV11-2 to TRBJ1-4; D ambiguous. CDR1 and CDR2 (germline): SGHAT, FQNNGV. Trimming took 5 bases from V and 6 from J, leaving 7 bases between them. This CDR3 comprises 12 residues. DNA of the CDR3: TGTGCCAGCAGCCCCCGGGATGAAAAACTGTTTTTT. It specifies CASSPRDEKLFF.

CDR3 amino acids: CASSYGGDTEAFF. The CDR3, as DNA: TGTGCCAGCAGTTATGGGGGGGACACTGAAGCTTTCTTT. The chain recombines TRBV6-5 with TRBJ1-1, with D possibly being TRBD1 (5 bases). V was clipped by 3 bases and J by 3 bases, with 8 bases between them. Germline V lookup: CDR1 MNHEY, CDR2 SVGAGI. This CDR3 region has 13 residues.

The V gene is TRBV29-1, the J gene TRBJ2-4; weak D call: TRBD1 (5 bases). Trimming stripped 4 bases from V and 0 bases from J, with 19 bases between. Germline V CDR1 and CDR2: SQVTM, ANQGSEA. This CDR3 has 17 residues. The CDR3 DNA reads TGCAGCGTTGTGGGGCTTCAGGGATTGACAGCCAAAAACATTCAGTACTTC. Translation gives CSVVGLQGLTAKNIQYF.

The rearrangement uses TRBV30 and TRBJ1-2, with 7 bases aligning to TRBD1. V shed 2 bases and J 8 bases; nucleotides not matched to a gene: 5. Germline CDR1 GTSNPN, CDR2 SVGIG (reference sequence). This CDR3 region has 12 residues. CDR3 coding DNA: TGTGCCTGGAGTCCCTACAGGGGCGGCTACACCTTC. It yields the protein CAWSPYRGGYTF.